These 18 T cell receptor beta chains were sequenced from one sample in a study of blood T cell repertoires in COVID-19 (dated by TCRdb to about 2020). The receptor library was made with the immunoSEQ multiplex PCR assay. What TCRdb holds here is the immuneACCESS table cut down to in-frame rearrangements. Part of the clones is not present; checked against another copy, under half of the missing clones reflect an unresolved V gene, and the others are unexplained. A total of 250,000 to 350,000 clones appear in this sample, 87% of them only once. Clones ranked in the top ten supply approximately 5.3% of the sample. Sequencing was carried out using PBMCs or T cells enriched from blood (not recorded which). The receptor set was obtained from a woman between 25 and 40 years old who had recovered from COVID-19.

This chain connects TRBV9 to TRBJ2-4; TRBD1 matches 9 bases. This CDR3 is 15 amino acids long. Germline V gene sequence: CDR1 SGDLS, CDR2 YYNGEE. The V and J ends lost 4 bases and 7 bases, in that order; junction bases with no gene match: 9. The CDR3 DNA sequence: TGTGCCAGCAGCCACAACCCCGGACAGGGGAACATTCAGTACTTC. This codes for CASSHNPGQGNIQYF.

The rearrangement links TRBV12-3 or TRBV12-4 to TRBJ1-1, with D tentatively TRBD1 (5 bases). V was cut by 6 bases and J by 4 bases, with 12 bases left in between. The CDR3 spans 13 residues. CDR3 protein: CASSQGFFTEAFF. The CDR3 DNA reads as TGTGCCAGCAGCCAGGGTTTTTTCACTGAAGCTTTCTTT.

V and J are TRBV6-2 or TRBV6-3 and TRBJ1-1; no clear D gene. CDR3 length equals 13 residues. V was clipped by 5 bases and J by 3 bases, with 10 bases between them. In germline, CDR1 is MNHEY, CDR2 SVGEGT. CDR3 in amino acids: CASSHLAYTEAFF. CDR3 bases: TGTGCCAGCAGTCACTTAGCGTACACTGAAGCTTTCTTT.

This chain connects TRBV2 to TRBJ2-6, with D perhaps matching TRBD2 (5 bases). The ends were cut back, 2 bases at V and 12 bases at J, with 8 bases in the middle. Germline CDR1 is SNHLY and CDR2 is FYNNEI. The CDR3 totals 12 residues. As DNA, the CDR3 is TGTGCCAGCAGTGAATATGAGGGCGTCCTGACTTTC. This sequence encodes CASSEYEGVLTF. Looking up the rest from reference TRBV2 and TRBJ2-6 gives the full variable domain: EPEVTQTPSHQVTQMGQEVILRCVPISNHLYFYWYRQILGQKVEFLVSFYNNEISEKSEIFDDQFSVERPDGSNFTLKIRSTKLEDSAMYFCASSEYEGVLTFGAGSRLTVL.

J is TRBJ1-6 and V is TRBV10-3, with TRBD1 matching over 7 bases. Germline CDR1 reads ENHRY; CDR2 reads SYGVKD. The CDR3 spans 15 residues. The J segment lost 8 bases and the V segment lost 2 bases, leaving 6 bases of the junction unmatched. The CDR3 region has the DNA TGTGCCATCAGTGAGAAGGGGACAGAGGATTCACCCCTCCACTTT. This sequence encodes CAISEKGTEDSPLHF.

This chain joins TRBV5-4 and TRBJ1-1, with D unclear. Germline values: CDR1 SGHNT, CDR2 YYREEE (reference sequence). The CDR3 is made up of 10 amino acids. V was pared by 5 bases and J by 6 bases, with 5 bases between. CDR3 nucleotides: TGTGCCAGCAGGTATTCTGAAGCTTTCTTT. It is translated as CASRYSEAFF.

The CDR3 bases are TGTGCCAGCAGCGGCCGGGACAGGGCGGCTAACTATGGCTACACCTTC. Protein sequence: CASSGRDRAANYGYTF. V is TRBV7-8 and J is TRBJ1-2, with TRBD1 identical over 9 bases. This CDR3 has 16 residues. CDR1 is SGHVS and CDR2 is FQNEAQ in the germline V gene. Trimming at V came to 5 bases and at J to 0 bases, leaving 7 bases not matched to a gene. Filled out from reference TRBV7-8 and TRBJ1-2, the complete variable domain reads GAGVSQSPRYKVAKRGQDVALRCDPISGHVSLFWYQQALGQGPEFLTYFQNEAQLDKSGLPSDRFFAERPEGSVSTLKIQRTQQEDSAVYLCASSGRDRAANYGYTFGSGTRLTVV.

The CDR3 DNA reads TGTGCCAGCAGCCAAGGGGGATGGACAGGGAGGGAGACCCAGTACTTC. It yields the protein CASSQGGWTGRETQYF. This rearrangement joins TRBV4-2 to TRBJ2-5; 8 bases are a match to TRBD1. J gave up 5 bases and V 1 base, and 9 bases lay outside the gene matches. Germline CDR1 and CDR2: LGHNA and YNFKEQ. CDR3 length: 16 residues.

V and J are TRBV5-1 and TRBJ1-3; the D is unclear. Germline CDR1 and CDR2: SGHRS and YFSETQ. Deletions cut 0 bases from V and 0 bases from J, with 10 bases between. The CDR3 covers 16 residues. This CDR3 is CASSLDTGSSGNTIYF. In DNA, the CDR3 is TGCGCCAGCAGCTTGGATACGGGAAGCTCTGGAAACACCATATATTTT.

This clone was counted once. CDR3 coding DNA: TGTGCCAGCAGCCATTACCCAGGCCGTGACACTGAAGCTTTCTTT. Residues: CASSHYPGRDTEAFF. The chain employs TRBV7-8 and TRBJ1-1; D remains unclear. CDR1 SGHVS and CDR2 FQNEAQ come from the germline V gene. V lost 5 bases, J lost 3 bases, and 16 bases lay in between. This CDR3 contains 15 residues. The full variable domain, in which reference TRBV7-8 and TRBJ1-1 provide the parts outside the CDR3, is GAGVSQSPRYKVAKRGQDVALRCDPISGHVSLFWYQQALGQGPEFLTYFQNEAQLDKSGLPSDRFFAERPEGSVSTLKIQRTQQEDSAVYLCASSHYPGRDTEAFFGQGTRLTVV.

V gene TRBV2 combines with J gene TRBJ2-1, with D perhaps matching TRBD2 (5 bases). Trimming left V 2 bases short and J 3 bases short, with 14 bases between. The length of the CDR3 is 16 residues. CDR1 and CDR2 (germline): SNHLY, FYNNEI. The CDR3 loop reads CASSELGESRYNEQFF. CDR3 coding DNA: TGTGCCAGCAGTGAACTGGGAGAGAGCCGCTACAATGAGCAGTTCTTC.

The chain uses TRBV5-5 and TRBJ1-1; D not certain. The CDR3 runs 14 residues. Trimming pared 4 bases from V and 4 bases from J, leaving 14 bases between. The germline gives CDR1 SGHKS, CDR2 YYEKEE (reference sequence). CDR3 region: CASSGLGFSTEAFF. As DNA, the CDR3 is TGTGCCAGCAGCGGCCTCGGGTTTTCCACTGAAGCTTTCTTT.

The genes are TRBV3-1 (or the pseudogene TRBV3-2) and TRBJ1-1, with unresolved D. This CDR3 has 14 residues. Germline V gene lookup returns CDR1 LGHDT and CDR2 YNNKEL (reference sequence). With 1 base removed from V and 6 bases from J, the gap between germline ends came to 12 bases. The CDR3 DNA is TGTGCCAGCAGCCAAGGCGGTGGGTGGCCTGAAGCTTTCTTT. The encoded protein is CASSQGGGWPEAFF.

The genes are TRBV5-4 and TRBJ1-2, with TRBD1 matching 10 bases. Germline CDR1 and CDR2: SGHNT and YYREEE (reference sequence). The CDR3 runs to 17 residues. V gave up 0 bases and J gave up 4 bases; unmatched junction bases: 9. Written as DNA, the CDR3 is TGTGCCAGCAGCTTGGACCCGACAGGGGGCGACCGCTATGGCTACACCTTC. Its protein is CASSLDPTGGDRYGYTF.

The CDR3 nucleotides are TGTGCCAGCAGTAGTTTCACCCTGAACACTGAAGCTTTCTTT. Translated, it gives CASSSFTLNTEAFF. The chain is built from TRBV14 and TRBJ1-1; D gene ambiguous. The V end lost 6 bases, the J end lost 0 bases, and 11 bases lay between the germline ends. The germline V gene encodes CDR1 SGHDN and CDR2 FVKESK. This CDR3 has 14 residues.

The genes are TRBV5-6 and TRBJ1-4, with 7 nucleotides matching TRBD1. Germline V gives CDR1 SGHDT, CDR2 YYEEEE. The ends lost 4 bases at V and 0 bases at J; junction bases unmatched: 6. This CDR3 is 16 amino acids long. The CDR3 DNA sequence: TGTGCCAGCAGCAGGACAGGCCAAGCAACTAATGAAAAACTGTTTTTT. It translates to CASSRTGQATNEKLFF.

This chain links TRBV7-2 with TRBJ1-1; D unclear. V was shortened by 5 bases and J by 4 bases, with 17 bases between the two germline ends. The V gene's germline CDR1 is SGHTA and CDR2 FQGNSA. The CDR3 sequence is 15 residues long. CDR3 coding DNA: TGTGCCAGCAGCACCCCTGTAGGGAGGGTCACTGAAGCTTTCTTT. It specifies CASSTPVGRVTEAFF.

The chain carries TRBV5-4 and TRBJ1-2, with D perhaps matching TRBD1 (6 bases). CDR1 and CDR2 from the germline V gene are SGHNT and YYREEE (reference sequence). V was trimmed by 3 bases and J by 0 bases, leaving 9 bases between them. The CDR3 contains 14 residues. The DNA of the CDR3 is TGTGCCAGCAGCTCCCAGGGGTCTAACTATGGCTACACCTTC. Amino acids: CASSSQGSNYGYTF.